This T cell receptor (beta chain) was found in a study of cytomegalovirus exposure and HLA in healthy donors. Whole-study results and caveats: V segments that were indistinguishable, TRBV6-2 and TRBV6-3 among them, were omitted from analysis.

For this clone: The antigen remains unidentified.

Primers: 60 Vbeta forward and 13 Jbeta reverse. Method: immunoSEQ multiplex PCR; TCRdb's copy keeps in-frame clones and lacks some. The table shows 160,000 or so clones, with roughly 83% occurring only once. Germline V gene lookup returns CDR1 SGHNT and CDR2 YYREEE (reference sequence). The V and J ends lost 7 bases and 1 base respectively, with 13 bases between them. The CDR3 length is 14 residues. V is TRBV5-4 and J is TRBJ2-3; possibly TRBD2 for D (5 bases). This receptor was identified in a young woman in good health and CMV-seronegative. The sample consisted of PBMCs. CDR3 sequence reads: CASGSGFRTDTQYF. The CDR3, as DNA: TGTGCCAGCGGCAGCGGTTTCCGCACAGATACGCAGTATTTT.